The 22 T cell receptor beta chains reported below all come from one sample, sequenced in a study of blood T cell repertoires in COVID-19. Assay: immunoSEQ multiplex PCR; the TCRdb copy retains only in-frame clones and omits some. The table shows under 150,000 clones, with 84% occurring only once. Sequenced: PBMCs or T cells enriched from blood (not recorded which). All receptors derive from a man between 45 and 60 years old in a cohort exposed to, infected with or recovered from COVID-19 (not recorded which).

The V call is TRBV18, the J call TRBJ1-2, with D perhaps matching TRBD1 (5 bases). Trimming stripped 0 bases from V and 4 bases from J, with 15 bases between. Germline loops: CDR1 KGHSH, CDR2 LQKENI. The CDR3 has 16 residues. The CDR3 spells CASSPPGGGVRYGYTF. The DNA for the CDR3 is TGTGCCAGCTCACCACCTGGGGGGGGTGTGCGCTATGGCTACACCTTC.

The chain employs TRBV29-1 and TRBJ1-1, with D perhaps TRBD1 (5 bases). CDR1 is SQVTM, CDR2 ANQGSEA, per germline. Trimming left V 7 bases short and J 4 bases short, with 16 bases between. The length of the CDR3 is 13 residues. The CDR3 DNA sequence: TGCAGCGCCCCTGTTGGGGCCGGCACTGAAGCTTTCTTT. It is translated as CSAPVGAGTEAFF. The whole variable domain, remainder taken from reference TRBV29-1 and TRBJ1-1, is SAVISQKPSRDICQRGTSLTIQCQVDSQVTMMFWYRQQPGQSLTLIATANQGSEATYESGFVIDKFPISRPNLTFSTLTVSNMSPEDSSIYLCSAPVGAGTEAFFGQGTRLTVV.

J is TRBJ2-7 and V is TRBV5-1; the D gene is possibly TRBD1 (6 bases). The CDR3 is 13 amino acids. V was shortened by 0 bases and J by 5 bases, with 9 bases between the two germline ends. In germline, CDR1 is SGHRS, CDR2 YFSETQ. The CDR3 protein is CASSLGQVNEQYF. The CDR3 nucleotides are TGCGCCAGCAGCTTGGGACAGGTCAACGAGCAGTACTTC.

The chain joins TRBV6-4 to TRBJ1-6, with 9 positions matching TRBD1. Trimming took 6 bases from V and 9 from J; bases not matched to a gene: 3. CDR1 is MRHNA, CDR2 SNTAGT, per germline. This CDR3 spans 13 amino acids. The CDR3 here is CASSQTGGSPLHF. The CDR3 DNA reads TGTGCCAGCAGCCAGACAGGGGGTTCACCCCTCCACTTT.

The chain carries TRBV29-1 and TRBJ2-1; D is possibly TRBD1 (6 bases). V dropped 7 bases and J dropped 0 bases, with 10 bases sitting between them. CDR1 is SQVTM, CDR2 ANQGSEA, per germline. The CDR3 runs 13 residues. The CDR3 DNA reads TGCAGCGCCCCGGACAGCTCCTACAATGAGCAGTTCTTC. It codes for CSAPDSSYNEQFF.

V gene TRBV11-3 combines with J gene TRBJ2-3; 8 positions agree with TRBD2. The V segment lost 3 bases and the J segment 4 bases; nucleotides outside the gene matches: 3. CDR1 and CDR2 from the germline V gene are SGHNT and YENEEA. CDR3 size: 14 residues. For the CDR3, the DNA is TGTGCCAGCAGCTTTGCGGGGGGAGCAGATACGCAGTATTTT. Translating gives CASSFAGGADTQYF.

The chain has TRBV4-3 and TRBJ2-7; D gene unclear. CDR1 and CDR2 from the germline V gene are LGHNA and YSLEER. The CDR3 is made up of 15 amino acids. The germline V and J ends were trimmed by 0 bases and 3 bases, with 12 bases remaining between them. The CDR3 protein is CASSQEVARYYEQYF. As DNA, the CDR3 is TGCGCCAGCAGCCAAGAAGTCGCTCGCTACTACGAGCAGTACTTC.

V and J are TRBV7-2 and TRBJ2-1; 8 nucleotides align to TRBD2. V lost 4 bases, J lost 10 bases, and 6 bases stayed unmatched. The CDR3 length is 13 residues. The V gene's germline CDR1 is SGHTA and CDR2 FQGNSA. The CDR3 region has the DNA TGTGCCAGCAGCTCCGGTCGACTAGCGGAGCAGTTCTTC. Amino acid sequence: CASSSGRLAEQFF.

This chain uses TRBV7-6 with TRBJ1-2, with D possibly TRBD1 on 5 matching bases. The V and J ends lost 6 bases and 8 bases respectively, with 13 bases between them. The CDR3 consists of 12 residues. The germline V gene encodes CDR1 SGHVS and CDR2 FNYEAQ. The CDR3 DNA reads TGTGCCAGCAGGCCTCAAGGGGCCGGCTACACCTTC. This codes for CASRPQGAGYTF.

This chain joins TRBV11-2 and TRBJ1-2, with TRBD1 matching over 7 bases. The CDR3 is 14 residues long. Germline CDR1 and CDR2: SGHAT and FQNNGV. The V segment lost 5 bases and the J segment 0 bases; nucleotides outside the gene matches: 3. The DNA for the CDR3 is TGTGCCAGCAGCGCGGGACAGACTAACTATGGCTACACCTTC. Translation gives CASSAGQTNYGYTF.

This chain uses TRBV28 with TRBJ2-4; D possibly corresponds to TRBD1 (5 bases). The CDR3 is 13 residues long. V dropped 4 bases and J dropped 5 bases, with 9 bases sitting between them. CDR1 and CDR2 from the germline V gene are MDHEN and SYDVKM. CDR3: CASSWGGQNIQYF. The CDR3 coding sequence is TGTGCCAGCAGTTGGGGCGGCCAAAACATTCAGTACTTC.

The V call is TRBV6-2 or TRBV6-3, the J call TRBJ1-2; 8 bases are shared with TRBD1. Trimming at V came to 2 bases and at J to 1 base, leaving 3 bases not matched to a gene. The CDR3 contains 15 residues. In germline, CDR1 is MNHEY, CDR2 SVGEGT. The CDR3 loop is CASSYLDRGNYGYTF. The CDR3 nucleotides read TGTGCCAGCAGTTACCTCGACAGGGGTAACTATGGCTACACCTTC.

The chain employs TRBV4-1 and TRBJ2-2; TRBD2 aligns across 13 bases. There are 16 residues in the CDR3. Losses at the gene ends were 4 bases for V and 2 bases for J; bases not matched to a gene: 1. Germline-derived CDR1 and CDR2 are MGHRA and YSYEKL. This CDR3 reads CASSRGLAGNTGELFF. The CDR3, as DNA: TGCGCCAGCAGCCGGGGACTAGCGGGAAACACCGGGGAGCTGTTTTTT.

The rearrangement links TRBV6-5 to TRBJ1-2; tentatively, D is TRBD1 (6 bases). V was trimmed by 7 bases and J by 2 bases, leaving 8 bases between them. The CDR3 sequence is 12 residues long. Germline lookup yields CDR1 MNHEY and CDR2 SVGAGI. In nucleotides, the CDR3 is TGTGCCAGCATGACAGGAAACTATGGCTACACCTTC. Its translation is CASMTGNYGYTF.

The CDR3 nucleotides read TGTGCCAGCAGCCGCGGGAGCTTGGGAGGCTACACCTTC. Translating it yields CASSRGSLGGYTF. The genes are TRBV7-6 and TRBJ1-2; D uncertain. The V end was cut by 5 bases, the J end by 8 bases, with 15 bases between. Germline CDR1 is SGHVS and CDR2 is FNYEAQ. The CDR3 runs to 13 residues.

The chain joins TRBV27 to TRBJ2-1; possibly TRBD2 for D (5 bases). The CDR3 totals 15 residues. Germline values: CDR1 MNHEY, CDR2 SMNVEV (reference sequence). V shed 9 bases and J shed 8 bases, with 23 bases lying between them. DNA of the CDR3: TGTGCCAGGGCGAGGGCTAGCCCCTATCGCGATGAGCAGTTCTTC. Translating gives CARARASPYRDEQFF.

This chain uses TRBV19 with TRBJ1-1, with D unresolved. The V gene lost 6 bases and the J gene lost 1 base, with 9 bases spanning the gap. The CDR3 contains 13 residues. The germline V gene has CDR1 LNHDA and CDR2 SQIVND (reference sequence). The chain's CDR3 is CASSKWANTEAFF. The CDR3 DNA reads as TGTGCCAGTAGCAAGTGGGCGAACACTGAAGCTTTCTTT.

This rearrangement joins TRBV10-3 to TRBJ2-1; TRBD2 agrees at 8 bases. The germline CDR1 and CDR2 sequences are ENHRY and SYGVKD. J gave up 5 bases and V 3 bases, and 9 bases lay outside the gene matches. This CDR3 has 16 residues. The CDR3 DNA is TGTGCCATCAGTGATGTAGCGGGACTTCTGGACAATGAGCAGTTCTTC. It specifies CAISDVAGLLDNEQFF.

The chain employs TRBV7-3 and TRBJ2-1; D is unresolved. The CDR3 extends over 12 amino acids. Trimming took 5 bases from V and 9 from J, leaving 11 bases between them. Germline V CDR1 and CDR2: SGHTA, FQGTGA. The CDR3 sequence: CASSQTSSEQFF. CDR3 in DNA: TGTGCCAGCAGCCAGACCTCTAGTGAGCAGTTCTTC.

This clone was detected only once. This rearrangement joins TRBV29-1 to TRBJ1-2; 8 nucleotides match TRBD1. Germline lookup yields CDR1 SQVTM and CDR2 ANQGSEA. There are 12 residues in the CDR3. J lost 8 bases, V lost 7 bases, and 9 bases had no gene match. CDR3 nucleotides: TGCAGCGCCGGACAGGGATCGGAAGGCTACACCTTC. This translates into CSAGQGSEGYTF.

The CDR3 region is CASSTGGEQFF. CDR3 sequence (DNA): TGTGCCAGCAGCACCGGGGGTGAGCAGTTCTTC. The chain recombines TRBV21-1 with TRBJ2-1; the DNA was not compared with TRBD2, the D call given in the table. TRBV21-1 is a documented pseudogene. CDR3 length: 11 residues.

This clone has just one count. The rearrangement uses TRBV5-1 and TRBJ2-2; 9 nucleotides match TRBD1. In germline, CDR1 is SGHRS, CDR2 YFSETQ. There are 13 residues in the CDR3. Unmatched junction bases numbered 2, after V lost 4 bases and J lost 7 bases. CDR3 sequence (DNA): TGCGCCAGCAGCACAGGGGGCTACGGGGAGCTGTTTTTT. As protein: CASSTGGYGELFF.